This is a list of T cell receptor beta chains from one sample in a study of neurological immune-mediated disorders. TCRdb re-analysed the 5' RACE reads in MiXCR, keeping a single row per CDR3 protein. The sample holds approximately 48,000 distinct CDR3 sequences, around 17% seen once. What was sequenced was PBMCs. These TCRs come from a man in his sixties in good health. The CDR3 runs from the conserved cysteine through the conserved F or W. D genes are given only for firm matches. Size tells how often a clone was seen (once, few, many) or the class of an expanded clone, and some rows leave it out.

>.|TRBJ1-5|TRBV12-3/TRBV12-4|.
TGTGCCAACACTCTGGGGGCAGGGGCCTGCCAGCCCCAGCATTTT
CANTLGAGACQPQHF
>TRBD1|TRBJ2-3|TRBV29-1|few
TGCAGCGTCGGACAGGGGTTATACACAGATACGCAGTATTTT
CSVGQGLYTDTQYF
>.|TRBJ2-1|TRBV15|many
TGTGCCACCAGCAGAGATCTTCAGGATGAGCAGTTCTTC
CATSRDLQDEQFF
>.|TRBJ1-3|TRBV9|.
TGTGCCAGCAGCTCCGGGATTCGAAACACCATATATTTT
CASSSGIRNTIYF
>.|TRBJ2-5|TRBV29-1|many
TGCAGCGTGGAGGTTGGCGGGGGCCGAACCCAGTACTTC
CSVEVGGGRTQYF
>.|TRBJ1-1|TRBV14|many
TGTGCCAGCAGCCAAGATAGGAGGAGTCGCACTGAAGCTTTCTTT
CASSQDRRSRTEAFF
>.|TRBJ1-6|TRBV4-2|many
TGTGCCAGCAGCCAAGTTGGGGGAGAGGATAATTCACCCCTCCACTTT
CASSQVGGEDNSPLHF
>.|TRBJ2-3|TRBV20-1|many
TGCAGTGCTCCCAACCCGGGGCGGAGCACAGATACGCAGTATTTT
CSAPNPGRSTDTQYF
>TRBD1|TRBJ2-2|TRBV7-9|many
TGTGCCAGCAGCTTAGCCTCTTGGGACAGGGGTGCCGGGGAGCTGTTTTTT
CASSLASWDRGAGELFF
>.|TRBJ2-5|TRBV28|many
TGTGCCAGCAGTTGGATATCAGGGACCCAGTACTTC
CASSWISGTQYF
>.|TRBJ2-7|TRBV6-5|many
TGTGCCAGCAGTTTTGGGAACGAGCAGTACTTC
CASSFGNEQYF
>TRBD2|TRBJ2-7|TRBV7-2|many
TGTGCCAGCAGCAGAACACTAGCGGGGATACCCTACGAGCAGTACTTC
CASSRTLAGIPYEQYF
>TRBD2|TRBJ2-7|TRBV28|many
TGTGCCAGCCGTAGCGGGCCTTCCTACGAGCAGTACTTC
CASRSGPSYEQYF
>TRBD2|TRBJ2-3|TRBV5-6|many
TGTGCCAGCAGCTTGGCGGGACTAGCGGTCACAGATACGCAGTATTTT
CASSLAGLAVTDTQYF
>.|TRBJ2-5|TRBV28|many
TGTGCCAGCACCTTACGGTCCCTAGGTGGGGAGACCCAGTACTTC
CASTLRSLGGETQYF
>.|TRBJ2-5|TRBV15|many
TGTGCCACCAGCCGCCACAATTTGGTAGAGACCCAGTACTTC
CATSRHNLVETQYF
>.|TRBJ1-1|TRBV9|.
TGTGCCAGCAGCGTAGAATACAGCAACACTGAAGCTTTCTTT
CASSVEYSNTEAFF
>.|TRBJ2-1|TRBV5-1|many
TGCGCCAGCAGCTTGGATGGGATGGGCAATGAGCAGTTCTTC
CASSLDGMGNEQFF
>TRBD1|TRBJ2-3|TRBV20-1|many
TGCAGTGCTCCACGAACCGCGGGGACAGGTCCTGCAGATACGCAGTATTTT
CSAPRTAGTGPADTQYF
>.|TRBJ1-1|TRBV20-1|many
TGCAGTGCTAGACCCGATCAGGGCCCGGGGGGTGAAGCTTTCTTT
CSARPDQGPGGEAFF
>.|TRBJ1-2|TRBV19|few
TGTGCCAGTAGCCTCTGGCGCAGGGACTATGGCTACACCTTC
CASSLWRRDYGYTF
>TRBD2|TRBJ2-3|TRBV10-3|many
TGTGCCATCAGTGACTCCAGCGGGAGGTCCCTGGATACGCAGTATTTT
CAISDSSGRSLDTQYF
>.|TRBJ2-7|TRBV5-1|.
TGCGCCAGCATCCCGGCGGGACACGGGTACGAGCAGTACTTC
CASIPAGHGYEQYF
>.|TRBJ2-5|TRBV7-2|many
TGTGCCAGCAGCTCAGACCTTAGCCGGGAGACCCAGTACTTC
CASSSDLSRETQYF
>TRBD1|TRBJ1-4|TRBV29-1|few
TGCAGCGTTCGGGACAGGGGCCTTAATGAAAAACTGTTTTTT
CSVRDRGLNEKLFF
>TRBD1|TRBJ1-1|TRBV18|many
TGTGCCAGCTCAACGACAGGGGCGGAAGCTTTCTTT
CASSTTGAEAFF
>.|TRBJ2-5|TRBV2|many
TGTGCCAGCAGTGCCTTAATACAAGAGACCCAGTACTTC
CASSALIQETQYF
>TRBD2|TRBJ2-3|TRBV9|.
TGTGCCAGCAGTGGGCTAGCGGGAGGGTGGGCAAATACGCAGTATTTT
CASSGLAGGWANTQYF
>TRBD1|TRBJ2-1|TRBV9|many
TGTGCCAGCAGCGACGGGACAGGGTATTTTGAGCAGTTCTTC
CASSDGTGYFEQFF
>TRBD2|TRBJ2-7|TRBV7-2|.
TGTGCCAGCAGCAGACTAGCGAGCTCCTACGAGCAGTACTTC
CASSRLASSYEQYF